This T cell receptor beta chain appears in the sequencing data of a study of blood T cell repertoires in COVID-19. Study context: Sources were T cells, B-cell-depleted T cells, or PBMCs; the material itself was cDNA or gDNA.

CDR1 and CDR2 (germline): SEHNR, FQNEAQ (reference sequence). The CDR3 has 20 residues. Losses at the gene ends were 5 bases for V and 2 bases for J; bases not matched to a gene: 18. Sequencing used immunoSEQ multiplex PCR; TCRdb keeps in-frame clones, though not all of them. The sample has about 45,000 clones; roughly 90% are singletons. The genes are TRBV7-9 and TRBJ2-3; 11 bases are a match to TRBD2. This clonotype was sampled from a human donor in a cohort sampled during active COVID-19. The sequenced material came from peripheral blood. CDR3 DNA: TGTGCCAGCAGCATACTAGATGCCGTCGGGACTAGCGGCCCCACAGATACGCAGTATTTT. Encoded protein: CASSILDAVGTSGPTDTQYF.